This T cell receptor (beta chain) was identified during a study of blood T cell repertoires in COVID-19. Study information: Sources were T cells, B-cell-depleted T cells, or PBMCs; the material itself was cDNA or gDNA.

Libraries were prepared by immunoSEQ multiplex PCR; TCRdb keeps only in-frame clonotypes and omits some of them. Of 75,000 to 95,000 clones listed, approximately 85% are singletons. From germline, CDR1 is SEHNR and CDR2 FQNEAQ (reference sequence). This CDR3 contains 15 residues. Trimming removed 4 bases from V and 6 bases from J; junction bases left unmatched: 8. The sequence was collected from a woman of 80 years or more with active or convalescent COVID-19. J is TRBJ2-5 and V is TRBV7-9; 10 positions match TRBD1. Sequencing was carried out using peripheral blood. The DNA for the CDR3 is TGTGCCAGCAGCTCCCCGTGGGACAGGGGTCAGACCCAGTACTTC. This encodes CASSSPWDRGQTQYF.